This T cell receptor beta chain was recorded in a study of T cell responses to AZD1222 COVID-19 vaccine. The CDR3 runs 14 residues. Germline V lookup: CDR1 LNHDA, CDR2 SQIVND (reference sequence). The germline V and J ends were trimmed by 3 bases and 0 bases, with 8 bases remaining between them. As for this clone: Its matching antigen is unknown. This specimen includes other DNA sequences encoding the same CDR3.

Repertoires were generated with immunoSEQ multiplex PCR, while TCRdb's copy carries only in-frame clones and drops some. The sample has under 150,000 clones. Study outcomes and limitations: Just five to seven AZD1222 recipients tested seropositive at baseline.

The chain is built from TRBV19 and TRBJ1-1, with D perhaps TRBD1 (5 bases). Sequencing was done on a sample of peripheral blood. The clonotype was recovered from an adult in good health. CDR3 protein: CASSIGQMNTEAFF. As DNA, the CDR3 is TGTGCCAGTAGTATTGGACAAATGAACACTGAAGCTTTCTTT.